This TCR beta chain is drawn from a study of T cells in Graves' hyperthyroidism and ophthalmopathy. Whole-study results and caveats: Expanded thyroid clonotypes (above 0.001) were mostly also found in blood. A model of 13 V-J pairs discriminated ophthalmopathy from stable hyperthyroidism.

Clinical Activity Scores of at least 3, NOSPECS grades of at least 4 and durations under 3 months characterized ophthalmopathy patients. Investigators excluded patients with uncontrolled infection, other autoimmune disease, pregnancy or lactation. This clonotype has ten or more counts. Its antigen remains unidentified. There were TCR beta CDR3 regions amplified from RNA transcripts. The HTBI set primed first-round TCR CDR3 RT-PCR. TCRdb analysed the multiplex PCR reads with MiXCR anew, one entry per CDR3 protein. The sample includes more than 500,000 distinct CDR3 sequences, 15% to 20% of them seen just once. V was pared by 5 bases and J by 3 bases, with 13 bases of the junction left unmatched. This CDR3 is built from 17 residues. CDR1 is SGHTA, CDR2 FQGNSA, per germline.

The clonotype comes from a woman aged 25 to 45 with Graves' ophthalmopathy. The chain is built from TRBV7-2 and TRBJ2-1, with 7 nucleotides matching TRBD2. The sequenced sample was blood. This CDR3 is CASSSGSSGKIYNEQFF. CDR3 DNA: TGTGCCAGCAGCAGTGGGTCGAGCGGGAAGATCTACAATGAGCAGTTCTTC.